The clone carrying this T cell receptor beta chain appeared a few times. What it binds is unknown. The data originate from a study of human T cells and chemical hapten exposure. Study findings and constraints: Patch test score was positively correlated with the counts of PT1 expanded TCRs.

The CDR3 sequence is 13 residues long. The V end lost 2 bases, the J end lost 4 bases, and 6 bases lay between the germline ends. Germline CDR1 reads SGHTA; CDR2 reads FQGNSA. TCRdb re-derived calls from the RACE reads in MiXCR, one entry per CDR3 protein. The sample shows tens of thousands of distinct CDR3 sequences, 9.5% to 12% of them seen only once. The time point here: patch test 2, 6 weeks after DPC sensitization. The treatment is: therapeutic diphenylcyclopropenone sensitization with weekly scalp DPC. Patches went on only after blood had been drawn each time. The sample in question was whole blood, obtained in connection with sensitization to the hapten diphenylcyclopropenone (DPC). The source of this sequence is a man between 35 and 55 years old with alopecia areata. Some clones in this sample may be carry-over from other donors' samples. The V gene is TRBV7-2, the J gene TRBJ1-5; D is uncertain. CDR3 amino acids: CASSLMGNQPQHF. DNA for the CDR3: TGTGCCAGCAGCTTAATGGGGAATCAGCCCCAGCATTTT.